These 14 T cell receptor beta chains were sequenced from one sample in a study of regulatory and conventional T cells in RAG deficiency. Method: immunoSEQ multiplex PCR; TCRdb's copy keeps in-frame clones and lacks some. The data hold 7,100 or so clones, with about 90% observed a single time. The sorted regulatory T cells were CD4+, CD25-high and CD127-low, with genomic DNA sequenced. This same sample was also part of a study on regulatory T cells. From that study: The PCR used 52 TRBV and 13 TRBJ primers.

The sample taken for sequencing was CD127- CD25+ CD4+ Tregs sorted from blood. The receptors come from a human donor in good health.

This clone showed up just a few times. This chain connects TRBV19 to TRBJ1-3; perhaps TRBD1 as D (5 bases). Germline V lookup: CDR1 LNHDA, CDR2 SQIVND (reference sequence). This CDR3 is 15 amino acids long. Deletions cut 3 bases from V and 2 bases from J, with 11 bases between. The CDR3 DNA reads TGTGCCAGTAGTATCCAGGGTAGGACTGGAAACACCATATATTTT. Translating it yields CASSIQGRTGNTIYF.

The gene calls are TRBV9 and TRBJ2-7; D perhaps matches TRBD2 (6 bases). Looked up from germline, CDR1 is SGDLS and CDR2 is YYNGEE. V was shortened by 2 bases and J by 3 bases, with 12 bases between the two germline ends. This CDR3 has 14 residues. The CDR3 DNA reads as TGTGCCAGCAGCGTCAGCGGGTCCCACTACGAGCAGTACTTC. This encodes CASSVSGSHYEQYF.

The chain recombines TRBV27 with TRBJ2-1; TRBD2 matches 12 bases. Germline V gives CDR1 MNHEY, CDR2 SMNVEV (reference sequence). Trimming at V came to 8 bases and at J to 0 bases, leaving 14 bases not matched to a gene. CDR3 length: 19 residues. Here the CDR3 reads CASSKFTGLAGSSYNEQFF. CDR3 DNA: TGTGCCAGCTCAAAGTTCACCGGACTAGCGGGGAGCTCCTACAATGAGCAGTTCTTC.

CDR3 residues: CASSPLRSSYEQYF. As DNA, the CDR3 is TGTGCCAGCAGCCCCCTAAGGAGCTCCTACGAGCAGTACTTC. The chain combines TRBV28 with TRBJ2-7; D gene uncertain. With 6 bases removed from V and 0 bases from J, the gap between germline ends came to 12 bases. Germline lookup yields CDR1 MDHEN and CDR2 SYDVKM. The CDR3 totals 14 residues. The full variable domain, in which reference TRBV28 and TRBJ2-7 provide the parts outside the CDR3, is DVKVTQSSRYLVKRTGEKVFLECVQDMDHENMFWYRQDPGLGLRLIYFSYDVKMKEKGDIPEGYSVSREKKERFSLILESASTNQTSMYLCASSPLRSSYEQYFGPGTRLTVT.

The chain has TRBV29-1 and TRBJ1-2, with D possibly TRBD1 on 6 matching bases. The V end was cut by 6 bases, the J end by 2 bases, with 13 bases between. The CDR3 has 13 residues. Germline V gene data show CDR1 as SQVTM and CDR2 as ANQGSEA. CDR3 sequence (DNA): TGCAGCGTAGCGGGACACCCAAACTATGGCTACACCTTC. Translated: CSVAGHPNYGYTF.

CDR3 protein: CASSQVGLVNTGELFF. The DNA for the CDR3 is TGCGCCAGCAGCCAGGTTGGACTCGTGAACACCGGGGAGCTGTTTTTT. The chain employs TRBV4-1 and TRBJ2-2, with D possibly being TRBD2 (5 bases). Deletions cut 3 bases from V and 1 base from J, with 12 bases between. CDR1 MGHRA and CDR2 YSYEKL come from the germline V gene. The CDR3 sequence is 16 residues long.

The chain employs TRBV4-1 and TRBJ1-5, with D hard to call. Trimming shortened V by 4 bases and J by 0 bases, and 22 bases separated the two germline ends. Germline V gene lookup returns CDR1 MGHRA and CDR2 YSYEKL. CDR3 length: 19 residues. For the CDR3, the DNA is TGCGCCAGCAGCCGTAAAACCCTTTTTCCGCGAAATAGCAATCAGCCCCAGCATTTT. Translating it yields CASSRKTLFPRNSNQPQHF.

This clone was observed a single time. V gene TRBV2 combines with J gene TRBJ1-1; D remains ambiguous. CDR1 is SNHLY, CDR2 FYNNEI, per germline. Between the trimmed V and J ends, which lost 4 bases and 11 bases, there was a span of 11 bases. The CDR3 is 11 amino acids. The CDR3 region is CASSAVKRAFF. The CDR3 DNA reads TGTGCCAGCAGTGCCGTGAAGCGGGCTTTCTTT.

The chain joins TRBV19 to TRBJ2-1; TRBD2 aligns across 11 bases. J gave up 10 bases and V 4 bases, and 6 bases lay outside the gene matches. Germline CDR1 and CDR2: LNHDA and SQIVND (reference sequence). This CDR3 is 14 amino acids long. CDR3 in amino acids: CASSTLAGGREQFF. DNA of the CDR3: TGTGCCAGTAGTACTTTAGCGGGGGGGCGGGAGCAGTTCTTC. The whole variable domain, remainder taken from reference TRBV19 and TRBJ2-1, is DGGITQSPKYLFRKEGQNVTLSCEQNLNHDAMYWYRQDPGQGLRLIYYSQIVNDFQKGDIAEGYSVSREKKESFPLTVTSAQKNPTAFYLCASSTLAGGREQFFGPGTRLTVL.

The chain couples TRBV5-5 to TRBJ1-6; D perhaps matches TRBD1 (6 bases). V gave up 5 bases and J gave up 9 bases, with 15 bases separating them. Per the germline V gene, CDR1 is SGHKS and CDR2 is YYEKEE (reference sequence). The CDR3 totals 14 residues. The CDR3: CASSFTGQSSPLHF. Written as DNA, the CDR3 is TGTGCCAGCAGTTTTACCGGACAGTCTTCACCCCTCCACTTT.

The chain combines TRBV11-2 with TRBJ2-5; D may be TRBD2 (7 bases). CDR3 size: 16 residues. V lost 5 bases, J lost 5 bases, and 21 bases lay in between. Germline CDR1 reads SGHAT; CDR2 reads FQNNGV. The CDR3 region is CASSLSWGGAWETQYF. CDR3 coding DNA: TGTGCCAGCAGCCTGTCTTGGGGGGGGGCCTGGGAGACCCAGTACTTC.

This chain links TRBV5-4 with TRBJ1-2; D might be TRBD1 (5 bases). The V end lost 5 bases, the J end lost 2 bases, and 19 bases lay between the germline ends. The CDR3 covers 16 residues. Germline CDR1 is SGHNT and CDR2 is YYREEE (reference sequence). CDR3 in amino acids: CASRRDGLRVNYGYTF. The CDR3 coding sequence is TGTGCCAGCAGGCGGGACGGACTGAGGGTAAACTATGGCTACACCTTC. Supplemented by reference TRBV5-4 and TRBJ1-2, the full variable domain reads ETGVTQSPTHLIKTRGQQVTLRCSSQSGHNTVSWYQQALGQGPQFIFQYYREEENGRGNFPPRFSGLQFPNYSSELNVNALELDDSALYLCASRRDGLRVNYGYTFGSGTRLTVV.

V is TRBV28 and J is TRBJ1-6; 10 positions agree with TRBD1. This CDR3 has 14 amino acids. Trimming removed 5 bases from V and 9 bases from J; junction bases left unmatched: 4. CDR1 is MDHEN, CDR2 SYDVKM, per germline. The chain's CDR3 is CASSQGTGVSPLHF. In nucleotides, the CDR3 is TGTGCCAGCAGTCAAGGGACAGGGGTTTCACCCCTCCACTTT.

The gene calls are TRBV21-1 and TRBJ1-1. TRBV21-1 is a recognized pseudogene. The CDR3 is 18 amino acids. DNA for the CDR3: TGTGCCAGCAGCGAAAGACGGGAGCGGCCCTCCATGAACACTGAAGCTTTCTTT. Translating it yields CASSERRERPSMNTEAFF.